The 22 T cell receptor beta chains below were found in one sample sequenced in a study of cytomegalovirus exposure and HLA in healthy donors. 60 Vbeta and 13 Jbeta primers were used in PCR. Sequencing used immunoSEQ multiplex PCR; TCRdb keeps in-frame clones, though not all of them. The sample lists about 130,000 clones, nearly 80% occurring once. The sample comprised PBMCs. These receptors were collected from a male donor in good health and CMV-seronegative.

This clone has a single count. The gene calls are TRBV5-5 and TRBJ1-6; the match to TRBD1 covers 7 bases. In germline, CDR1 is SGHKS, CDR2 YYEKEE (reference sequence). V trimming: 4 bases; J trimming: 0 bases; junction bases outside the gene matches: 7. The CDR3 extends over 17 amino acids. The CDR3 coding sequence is TGTGCCAGCAGCGTGACAGGGACAAGCTCCTATAATTCACCCCTCCACTTT. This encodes CASSVTGTSSYNSPLHF.

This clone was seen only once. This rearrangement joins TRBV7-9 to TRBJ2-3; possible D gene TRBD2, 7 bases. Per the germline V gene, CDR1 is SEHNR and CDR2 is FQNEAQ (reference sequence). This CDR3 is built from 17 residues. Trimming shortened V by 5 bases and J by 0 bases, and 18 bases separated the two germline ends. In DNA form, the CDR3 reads TGTGCCAGCAGCGGTAGGGGGGGGTACACTAGCACAGATACGCAGTATTTT. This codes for CASSGRGGYTSTDTQYF.

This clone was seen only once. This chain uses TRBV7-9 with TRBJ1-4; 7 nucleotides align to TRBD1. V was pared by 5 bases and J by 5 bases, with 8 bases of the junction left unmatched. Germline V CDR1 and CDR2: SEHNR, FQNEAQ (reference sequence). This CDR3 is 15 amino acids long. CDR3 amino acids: CASSASGTANEKLFF. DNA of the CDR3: TGTGCCAGCAGCGCCTCCGGGACAGCGAATGAAAAACTGTTTTTT.

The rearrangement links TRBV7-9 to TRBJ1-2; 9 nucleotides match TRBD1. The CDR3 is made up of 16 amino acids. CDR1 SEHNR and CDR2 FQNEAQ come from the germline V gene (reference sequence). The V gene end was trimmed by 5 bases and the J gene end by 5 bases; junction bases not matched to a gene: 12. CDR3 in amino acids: CASSPGQGREYYGYTF. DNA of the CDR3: TGTGCCAGCAGCCCCGGACAGGGGAGGGAATATTATGGCTACACCTTC. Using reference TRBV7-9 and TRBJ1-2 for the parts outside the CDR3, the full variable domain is DTGVSQNPRHKITKRGQNVTFRCDPISEHNRLYWYRQTLGQGPEFLTYFQNEAQLEKSRLLSDRFSAERPKGSFSTLEIQRTEQGDSAMYLCASSPGQGREYYGYTFGSGTRLTVV.

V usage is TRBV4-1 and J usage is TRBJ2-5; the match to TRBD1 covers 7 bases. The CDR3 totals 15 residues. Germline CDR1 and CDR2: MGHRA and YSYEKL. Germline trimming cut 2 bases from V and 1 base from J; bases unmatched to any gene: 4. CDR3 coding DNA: TGCGCCAGCAGCCAACTATGGGACAGCCAAGAGACCCAGTACTTC. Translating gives CASSQLWDSQETQYF.

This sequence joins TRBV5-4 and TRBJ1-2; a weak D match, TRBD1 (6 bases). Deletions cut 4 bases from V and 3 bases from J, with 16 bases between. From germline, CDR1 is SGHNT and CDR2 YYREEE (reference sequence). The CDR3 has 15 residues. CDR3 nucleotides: TGTGCCAGCAGCACCCGGGACAAGTCCCACTATGGCTACACCTTC. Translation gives CASSTRDKSHYGYTF.

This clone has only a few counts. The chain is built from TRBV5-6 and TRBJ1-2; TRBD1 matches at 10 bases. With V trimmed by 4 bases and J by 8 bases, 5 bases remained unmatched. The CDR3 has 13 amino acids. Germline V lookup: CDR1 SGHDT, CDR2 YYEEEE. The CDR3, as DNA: TGTGCCAGCAGCCCCGGACAGGGGGTAGGCTACACCTTC. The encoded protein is CASSPGQGVGYTF.

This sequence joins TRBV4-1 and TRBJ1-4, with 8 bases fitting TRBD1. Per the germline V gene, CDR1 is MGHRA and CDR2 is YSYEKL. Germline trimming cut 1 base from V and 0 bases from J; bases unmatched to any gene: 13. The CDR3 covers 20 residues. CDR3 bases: TGCGCCAGCAGCCAAGCCGGGACAGGTTTTAGTACTGCAACTAATGAAAAACTGTTTTTT. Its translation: CASSQAGTGFSTATNEKLFF.

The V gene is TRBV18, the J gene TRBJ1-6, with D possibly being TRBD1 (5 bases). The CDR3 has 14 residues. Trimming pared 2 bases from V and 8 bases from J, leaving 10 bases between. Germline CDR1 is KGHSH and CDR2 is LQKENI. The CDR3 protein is CASSPGGVDSPLHF. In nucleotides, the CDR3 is TGTGCCAGCTCACCAGGGGGGGTTGATTCACCCCTCCACTTT.

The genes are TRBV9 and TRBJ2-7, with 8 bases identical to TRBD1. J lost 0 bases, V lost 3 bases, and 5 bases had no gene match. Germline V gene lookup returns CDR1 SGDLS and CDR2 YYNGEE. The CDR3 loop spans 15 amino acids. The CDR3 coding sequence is TGTGCCAGCAGCGAAGGACAGGGAATCTCCTACGAGCAGTACTTC. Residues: CASSEGQGISYEQYF.

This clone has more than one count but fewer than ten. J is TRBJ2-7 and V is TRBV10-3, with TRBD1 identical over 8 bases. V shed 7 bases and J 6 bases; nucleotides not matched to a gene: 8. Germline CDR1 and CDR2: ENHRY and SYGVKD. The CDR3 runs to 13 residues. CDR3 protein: CAINQGAKVEQYF. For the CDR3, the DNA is TGTGCCATCAACCAGGGGGCGAAGGTCGAGCAGTACTTC.

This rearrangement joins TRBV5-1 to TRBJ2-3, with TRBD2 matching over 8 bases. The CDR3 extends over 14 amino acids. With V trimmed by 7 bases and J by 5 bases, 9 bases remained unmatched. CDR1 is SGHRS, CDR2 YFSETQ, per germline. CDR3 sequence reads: CASRPAGAIDTQYF. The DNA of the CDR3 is TGCGCCAGCCGGCCAGCGGGGGCGATAGATACGCAGTATTTT.

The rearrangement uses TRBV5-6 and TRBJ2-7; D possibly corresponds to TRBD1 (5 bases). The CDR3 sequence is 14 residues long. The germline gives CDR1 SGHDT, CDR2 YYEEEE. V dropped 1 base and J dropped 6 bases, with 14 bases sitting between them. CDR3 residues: CASSLRFQGGEQYF. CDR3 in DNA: TGTGCCAGCAGCTTGAGGTTTCAGGGCGGCGAGCAGTACTTC.

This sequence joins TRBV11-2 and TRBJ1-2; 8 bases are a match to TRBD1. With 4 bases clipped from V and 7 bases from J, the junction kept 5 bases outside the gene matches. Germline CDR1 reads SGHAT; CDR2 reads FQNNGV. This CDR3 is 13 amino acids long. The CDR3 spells CASSSPGGRGYTF. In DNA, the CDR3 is TGTGCCAGCAGCTCTCCAGGGGGCCGTGGCTACACCTTC.

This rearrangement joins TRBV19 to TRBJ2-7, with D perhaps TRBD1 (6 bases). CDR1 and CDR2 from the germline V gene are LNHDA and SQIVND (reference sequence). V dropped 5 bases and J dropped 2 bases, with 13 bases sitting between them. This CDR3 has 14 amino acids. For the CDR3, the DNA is TGTGCCAGTAGTCGACAGGAGAGAACCTACGAGCAGTACTTC. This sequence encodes CASSRQERTYEQYF.

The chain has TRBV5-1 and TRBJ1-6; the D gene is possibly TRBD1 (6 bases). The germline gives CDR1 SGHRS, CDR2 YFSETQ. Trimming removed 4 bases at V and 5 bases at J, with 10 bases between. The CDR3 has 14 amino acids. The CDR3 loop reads CASSAWTDNSPLHF. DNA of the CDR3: TGCGCCAGCAGCGCCTGGACAGATAATTCACCCCTCCACTTT.

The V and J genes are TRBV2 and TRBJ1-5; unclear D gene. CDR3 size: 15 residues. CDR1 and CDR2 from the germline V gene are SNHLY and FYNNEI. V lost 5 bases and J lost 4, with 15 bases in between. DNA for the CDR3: TGTGCCAGCAGTCGGACTGACCTAGGGAATCAGCCCCAGCATTTT. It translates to CASSRTDLGNQPQHF.

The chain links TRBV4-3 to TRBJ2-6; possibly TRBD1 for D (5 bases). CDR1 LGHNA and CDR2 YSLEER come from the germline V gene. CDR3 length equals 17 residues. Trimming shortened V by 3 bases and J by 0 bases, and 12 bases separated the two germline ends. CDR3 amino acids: CASSHWGADSGANVLTF. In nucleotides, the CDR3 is TGCGCCAGCAGCCACTGGGGCGCGGACTCTGGGGCCAACGTCCTGACTTTC.

The CDR3: CASSAGTGDTEQYF. The CDR3 nucleotides are TGTGCCAGCAGCGCCGGGACAGGCGACACCGAGCAGTACTTC. V usage is TRBV9 and J usage is TRBJ2-7; 8 bases agree with TRBD1. The V gene end was trimmed by 3 bases and the J gene end by 6 bases; junction bases not matched to a gene: 8. CDR3 length: 14 residues. The germline CDR1 and CDR2 sequences are SGDLS and YYNGEE.

Written as DNA, the CDR3 is TGCGCCAGCAGCCAAGCCCCAGGGGCGGCACCCCTCCACTTT. As protein: CASSQAPGAAPLHF. The chain links TRBV4-1 to TRBJ1-6, with D maybe TRBD1 (6 bases). This CDR3 spans 14 amino acids. Germline V lookup: CDR1 MGHRA, CDR2 YSYEKL. Trimming took off 1 base at V and 11 bases at J, with 12 bases between the two ends.

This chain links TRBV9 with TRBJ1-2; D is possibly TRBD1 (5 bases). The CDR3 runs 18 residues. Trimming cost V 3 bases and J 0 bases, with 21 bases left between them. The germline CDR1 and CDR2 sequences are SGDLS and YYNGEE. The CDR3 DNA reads TGTGCCAGCAGCGCTAGGATTGACAGACATGTCGCTAACTATGGCTACACCTTC. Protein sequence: CASSARIDRHVANYGYTF. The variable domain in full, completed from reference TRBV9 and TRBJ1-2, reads DSGVTQTPKHLITATGQRVTLRCSPRSGDLSVYWYQQSLDQGLQFLIQYYNGEERAKGNILERFSAQQFPDLHSELNLSSLELGDSALYFCASSARIDRHVANYGYTFGSGTRLTVV.

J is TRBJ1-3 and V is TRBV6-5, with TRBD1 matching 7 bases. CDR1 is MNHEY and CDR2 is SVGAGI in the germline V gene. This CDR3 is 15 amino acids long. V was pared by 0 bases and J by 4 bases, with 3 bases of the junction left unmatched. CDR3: CASSYSTGRGNTIYF. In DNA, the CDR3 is TGTGCCAGCAGTTACTCGACAGGGAGGGGAAACACCATATATTTT.